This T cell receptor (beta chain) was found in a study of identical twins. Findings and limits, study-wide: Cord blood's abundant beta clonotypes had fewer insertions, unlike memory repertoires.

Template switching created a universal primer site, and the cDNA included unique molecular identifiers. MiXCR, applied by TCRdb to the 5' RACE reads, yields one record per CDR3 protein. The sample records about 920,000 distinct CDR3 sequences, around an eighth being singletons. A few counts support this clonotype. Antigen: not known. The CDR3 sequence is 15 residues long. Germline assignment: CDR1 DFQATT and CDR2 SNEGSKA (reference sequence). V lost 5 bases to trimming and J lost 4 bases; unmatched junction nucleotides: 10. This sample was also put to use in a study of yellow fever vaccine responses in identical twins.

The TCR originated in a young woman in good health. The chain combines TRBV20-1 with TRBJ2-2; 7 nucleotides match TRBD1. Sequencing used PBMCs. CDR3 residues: CSAYRGGAGTGELFF. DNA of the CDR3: TGCAGTGCTTACCGAGGGGGCGCGGGCACCGGGGAGCTGTTTTTT.